This T cell receptor (beta chain) stems from a study of CD8 T cell repertoires and HIV-1 epitope variants. Study-level background: Controls were a CMV, EBV and flu pool, Ebola AY9, and no peptide. Epitopes were three Gag families plus Nef HW9 and YT9. IL-2, IL-7 and IL-15 were added on days 3 and 7 of approximately ten-day cultures.

The CDR3 spans 16 residues. The V gene end was trimmed by 7 bases and the J gene end by 7 bases; junction bases not matched to a gene: 12. Per germline, CDR1 SNHLY and CDR2 FYNNEI. As to this clone: No antigen is known for it.

Only in-frame clones appear in the TCRdb table, and some are missing; sequencing was by immunoSEQ multiplex PCR. Of under 3,000 clones listed, 73% were seen once; the top ten hold approximately 38%. The sequenced sample consisted of cultured CD8+ T cells derived from PBMCs. The receptor comes from a male donor with HIV. This rearrangement joins TRBV2 to TRBJ2-1; 11 bases line up with TRBD2. The CDR3 DNA reads as TGTGCCAGCAATCCTCTGACTAGCGGGGAGTGGAATGAGCAGTTCTTC. Protein product: CASNPLTSGEWNEQFF.